This entry lists 13 T cell receptor beta chains sequenced from one sample in a study of T cell responses to AZD1222 COVID-19 vaccine. Method: immunoSEQ multiplex PCR; TCRdb's copy keeps in-frame clones and lacks some. The top ten hold around 9.9% of the sample, which has roughly 76,000 clones, approximately 91% seen once. The sample here was peripheral blood, taken on day 0 of AZD1222 vaccination. The receptors were gathered from an adult in good health.

The CDR3 protein is CASTGTQNTQYF. The CDR3 nucleotides are TGCGCCAGCACGGGGACTCAAAATACGCAGTATTTT. The chain couples TRBV5-1 to TRBJ2-3, with a weak D call TRBD2 (6 bases). The V gene lost 6 bases and the J gene lost 7 bases, with 12 bases spanning the gap. The CDR3 spans 12 residues. CDR1 is SGHRS, CDR2 YFSETQ, per germline.

This clone occurred once. The chain couples TRBV19 to TRBJ1-4, with D tentatively TRBD1 (6 bases). Trimming pared 8 bases from V and 3 bases from J, leaving 10 bases between. Germline V lookup: CDR1 LNHDA, CDR2 SQIVND (reference sequence). The CDR3 sequence is 13 residues long. CDR3 in DNA: TGTGCCAGTGAGCGACAGGCTAATGAAAAACTGTTTTTT. The encoded protein is CASERQANEKLFF.

J is TRBJ1-2 and V is TRBV10-3; TRBD1 matches at 9 bases. The CDR3 consists of 14 residues. V lost 6 bases, J lost 3 bases, and 5 bases stayed unmatched. CDR1 ENHRY and CDR2 SYGVKD come from the germline V gene. Here the CDR3 DNA reads TGTGCCATCAGCGGGACAGGGTTCCACTATGGCTACACCTTC. It codes for CAISGTGFHYGYTF.

The chain recombines TRBV4-1 with TRBJ1-2, with D unresolved. The CDR3 is 15 amino acids. Germline V gene data show CDR1 as MGHRA and CDR2 as YSYEKL. Trimming took off 1 base at V and 4 bases at J, with 13 bases between the two ends. CDR3 DNA sequence: TGCGCCAGCAGCCAAGCCCCCGTCCAGGTCTATGGCTACACCTTC. Translating gives CASSQAPVQVYGYTF.

This chain uses TRBV2 with TRBJ1-1; 7 nucleotides align to TRBD1. CDR3 length: 12 amino acids. CDR1 and CDR2 (germline): SNHLY, FYNNEI. V was clipped by 4 bases and J by 7 bases; unmatched bases: 3. The CDR3 nucleotides are TGTGCCAGCAGTGTGTGGGACAGTGAAGCTTTCTTT. This codes for CASSVWDSEAFF.

The CDR3 region is CASSLEGQKHEKLFF. CDR3 in DNA: TGCGCCAGCAGCCTAGAGGGGCAGAAGCATGAAAAACTGTTTTTT. The chain couples TRBV5-1 to TRBJ1-4; tentative D call: TRBD1 (5 bases). Per germline, CDR1 SGHRS and CDR2 YFSETQ. The V end lost 4 bases, the J end lost 6 bases, and 16 bases lay between the germline ends. The CDR3 extends over 15 amino acids.

The gene calls are TRBV5-4 and TRBJ2-2; 8 positions match TRBD1. Germline-derived CDR1 and CDR2 are SGHNT and YYREEE (reference sequence). This CDR3 spans 18 amino acids. J was trimmed by 3 bases and V by 3 bases; bases with no gene match: 13. CDR3 region: CASSSLYGQGGYTGELFF. The CDR3 DNA is TGTGCCAGCAGCTCCCTATACGGACAGGGAGGTTACACCGGGGAGCTGTTTTTT.

V and J are TRBV6-5 and TRBJ2-1; D is uncertain. CDR1 is MNHEY, CDR2 SVGAGI, per germline. Trimming removed 6 bases from V and 6 bases from J, with 12 bases in between. This CDR3 contains 13 residues. The CDR3 DNA follows: TGTGCCAGCAGACGACAAGGCTCCAATGAGCAGTTCTTC. Its protein product is CASRRQGSNEQFF.

The count of this clone is one. This chain connects TRBV19 to TRBJ1-1; unclear D gene. The ends were cut back, 3 bases at V and 5 bases at J, with 10 bases in the middle. This CDR3 comprises 13 residues. Germline assignment: CDR1 LNHDA and CDR2 SQIVND (reference sequence). CDR3 in amino acids: CASSIELRTEAFF. CDR3 nucleotide sequence: TGTGCCAGTAGTATTGAGCTTAGAACTGAAGCTTTCTTT.

J is TRBJ1-5 and V is TRBV2; 7 bases fit TRBD1. V was clipped by 7 bases and J by 1 base; unmatched bases: 7. The CDR3 totals 15 residues. Germline V gene lookup returns CDR1 SNHLY and CDR2 FYNNEI. The CDR3 DNA follows: TGTGCCAGCACATTGGGACAGACGAGCAATCAGCCCCAGCATTTT. It translates to CASTLGQTSNQPQHF.

This chain links TRBV25-1 with TRBJ1-1; D is undetermined. This CDR3 contains 11 residues. Trimming shortened V by 2 bases and J by 5 bases, and 3 bases separated the two germline ends. The germline V gene encodes CDR1 MGHDK and CDR2 SYGVNS. In DNA, the CDR3 is TGTGCCAGCAGTGAACTGACTGAAGCTTTCTTT. Translation gives CASSELTEAFF. The variable domain in full, completed from reference TRBV25-1 and TRBJ1-1, reads EADIYQTPRYLVIGTGKKITLECSQTMGHDKMYWYQQDPGMELHLIHYSYGVNSTEKGDLSSESTVSRIRTEHFPLTLESARPSHTSQYLCASSELTEAFFGQGTRLTVV.

This chain connects TRBV28 to TRBJ2-7; weak D call: TRBD2 (5 bases). In germline, CDR1 is MDHEN, CDR2 SYDVKM. V was cut by 7 bases and J by 5 bases, with 9 bases left in between. The CDR3 consists of 11 residues. CDR3 bases: TGTGCCAGCACACGGGGAGACGAGCAGTACGTC. Translating gives CASTRGDEQYV.

This clone was counted a single time. V usage is TRBV2 and J usage is TRBJ2-5; no definite D call. CDR3 length: 13 residues. V was cut by 4 bases and J by 1 base, with 7 bases left in between. Germline V gives CDR1 SNHLY, CDR2 FYNNEI. In DNA, the CDR3 is TGTGCCAGCAGTGTTGGATCCCAAGAGACCCAGTACTTC. It is translated as CASSVGSQETQYF. Combining the CDR3 with reference TRBV2 and TRBJ2-5 gives the whole variable domain EPEVTQTPSHQVTQMGQEVILRCVPISNHLYFYWYRQILGQKVEFLVSFYNNEISEKSEIFDDQFSVERPDGSNFTLKIRSTKLEDSAMYFCASSVGSQETQYFGPGTRLLVL.